The rows below give T cell receptor beta chains drawn from one sample of a study of blood T cells in healthy people across ages. TCRdb called the 5' RACE reads again in MiXCR, with one record for every CDR3 protein. The sample comprises about 1.1 million distinct CDR3 sequences, around two fifths of which are singletons, and about 12% rests with the top ten. Source material: blood. These receptors originate from a man between 18 and 35 years old in good health. The CDR3 runs from the conserved cysteine through the conserved F or W. The D gene is left open where the match is weak. Clone size is stated in some rows and not others, as once, few, many or a class when expanded.

TRBJ2-3,TRBV7-2,-,-,TGTGCCAGCAGCGCGGGACGACATCTATCTGGTACGCAGTATTTT,CASSAGRHLSGTQYF
TRBJ2-4,TRBV12-3/TRBV12-4,-,-,TGTGCCAGCAGTTTTCTCGGCTCGAACATTCAGTACTTC,CASSFLGSNIQYF
TRBJ1-5,TRBV20-1,-,-,TGCAGTGCTAGAGATCGGGGCAGGGGAAGATTGAGCAATCAGCCCCAGCATTTT,CSARDRGRGRLSNQPQHF
TRBJ2-3,TRBV28,-,-,TGTGCCAGCACCGAAAGGAGGACCCGCACAGATACGCAGTATTTT,CASTERRTRTDTQYF
TRBJ1-1,TRBV19,-,-,TGTGCCAGTAGTATAGGAGGGGCGCGGTACACTGAAGCTTTCTTT,CASSIGGARYTEAFF
TRBJ1-6,TRBV6-2/TRBV6-3,few,TRBD1,TGTGCCAGCAGCAGACGAGGGGGCAATTCACCCCTCCACTTT,CASSRRGGNSPLHF
TRBJ2-2,TRBV4-3,few,-,TGCGCCAGCAGCCAAGATATGGCGGGGCCCAACACCGGGGAGCTGTTTTTT,CASSQDMAGPNTGELFF
TRBJ2-7,TRBV7-2,-,-,TGTGCCAGCAGCCCAGACCACAGTCCCTACAATGAGCAGTACTTC,CASSPDHSPYNEQYF
TRBJ1-2,TRBV12-3/TRBV12-4,few,TRBD1,TGTGCCAGCAAAGGGACAGCCTATGGCTACACCTTC,CASKGTAYGYTF
TRBJ1-3,TRBV9,-,-,TGTGCCAGCAGCGTAGTCCCAGGGCTAGGTGGAAACACCATATATTTT,CASSVVPGLGGNTIYF
TRBJ2-3,TRBV5-1,few,-,TGCGCCAGCAGCTTGGTTCCGACGGCGGGCACAGATACGCAGTATTTT,CASSLVPTAGTDTQYF
TRBJ1-2,TRBV25-1,few,TRBD1,TGTGCCAGCAGTGAATTCGGACAGGGCAATGGCTACACCTTC,CASSEFGQGNGYTF
TRBJ2-7,TRBV4-2,few,-,TGTGCCAGCAGCCAGCCTTTCCGCGAGCAGTACTTC,CASSQPFREQYF
TRBJ1-2,TRBV7-2,-,TRBD1,TGTGCCAGCAGCGTTAACCGGGACAGCAACTATGGCTACACCTTC,CASSVNRDSNYGYTF
TRBJ1-1,TRBV7-3,-,-,TGTGCCAGCAGTTTGCGGAGAACTAAGAACACTGAAGCTTTCTTT,CASSLRRTKNTEAFF
TRBJ2-1,TRBV2,few,-,TGTGCCAGCAGTGGGAACCGGACCCCGAGGGGGTTCTTC,CASSGNRTPRGFF
TRBJ2-3,TRBV7-2,-,-,TGTGCCAGCAGCTTCATACGGGACACAGATACGCAGTATTTT,CASSFIRDTDTQYF
TRBJ1-2,TRBV6-2/TRBV6-3,-,-,TGTGCCAGCCGGAAACAGGGAAGAGGTAGAGGCTATGGCTACACCTTC,CASRKQGRGRGYGYTF
TRBJ1-2,TRBV27,few,TRBD1,TGTGCCAGCAGTTTAGGGGGACAGGGCCCTGATTCTGGCTACACCTTC,CASSLGGQGPDSGYTF
TRBJ1-4,TRBV12-3/TRBV12-4,-,-,TGTGCCAGCAGCCCCCCCACGGGAGCAACTAATGAAAAACTGTTTTTT,CASSPPTGATNEKLFF
TRBJ1-2,TRBV4-3,few,TRBD1,TGCGCCAGCAGCCAAGGAACAGGGGGTTTCTATGGCTACACCTTC,CASSQGTGGFYGYTF
TRBJ1-5,TRBV20-1,-,-,TGCAGTGCCCCCCCGGGTGCGGGAGTCAATCAGCCCCAGCATTTT,CSAPPGAGVNQPQHF
TRBJ2-1,TRBV4-3,few,-,TGCGCCAGCAGCCAAGATTTACCGGGGTCGAGCTCCTACAATGAGCAGTTCTTC,CASSQDLPGSSSYNEQFF
TRBJ1-1,TRBV12-3/TRBV12-4,-,-,TGTGCCAGCTACTTAGACAGAGCGATGAACACTGAAGCTTTCTTT,CASYLDRAMNTEAFF
TRBJ1-5,TRBV20-1,-,TRBD1,TGCAGTGCTAGTGCAATTCTTGGGACAGGGGGCAATCAGCCCCAGCATTTT,CSASAILGTGGNQPQHF
TRBJ2-3,TRBV20-1,-,TRBD1,TGCAGTGCTAGGGAACTGCGACAGGGAATCACAGATACGCAGTATTTT,CSARELRQGITDTQYF
TRBJ2-5,TRBV28,-,TRBD2,TGTGCCAGCAGTTCCCCGGGCGGGGGGTCTAACAATGAGCAGTACTTC,CASSSPGGGSNNEQYF
TRBJ1-2,TRBV29-1,-,-,TGCAGCGTAATCAGGGGCCGCGATGGCTACACCTTC,CSVIRGRDGYTF
TRBJ2-1,TRBV6-6,-,TRBD2,TGTGCCAGCAGTTACCCGTCGGGGGGCTCCTACAATGAGCAGTTCTTC,CASSYPSGGSYNEQFF
TRBJ2-1,TRBV4-1,few,-,TGCGCCAGCAGCTCACGACTTTCCACTAAATCTTACAATGAGCAGTTCTTC,CASSSRLSTKSYNEQFF
TRBJ2-7,TRBV4-3,few,-,TGCGCCAGCAGCCAAGACGAGTGGGGGTCTGAGCAGTACTTC,CASSQDEWGSEQYF
TRBJ2-3,TRBV6-6,-,-,TGTGCCAGCAGTTACATAGCGTCAGATACGCAGTATTTT,CASSYIASDTQYF
TRBJ1-5,TRBV5-5,-,-,TGTGCCAGCAGCCTGGAAGTTGGGGGCCACAGGCTCCTGGATCTGCCCCAGCATTTT,CASSLEVGGHRLLDLPQHF
TRBJ2-3,TRBV2,few,-,TGTGCCAGCAGTACTCCGACAAGTACTAGCACAGATACGCAGTATTTT,CASSTPTSTSTDTQYF
TRBJ1-3,TRBV20-1,-,-,TGCAGTGCTAGAGGACGGGGCAGGGGTTTAGACACCATATATTTT,CSARGRGRGLDTIYF
TRBJ2-1,TRBV6-2/TRBV6-3,-,-,TGTGCCAGCAGTTCCCCACGATTCCGAAACAATGAGCAGTTCTTC,CASSSPRFRNNEQFF
TRBJ1-5,TRBV28,few,-,TGTGCCAGCAGTGAGTTGAGGAATCAGCCCCAGCATTTT,CASSELRNQPQHF